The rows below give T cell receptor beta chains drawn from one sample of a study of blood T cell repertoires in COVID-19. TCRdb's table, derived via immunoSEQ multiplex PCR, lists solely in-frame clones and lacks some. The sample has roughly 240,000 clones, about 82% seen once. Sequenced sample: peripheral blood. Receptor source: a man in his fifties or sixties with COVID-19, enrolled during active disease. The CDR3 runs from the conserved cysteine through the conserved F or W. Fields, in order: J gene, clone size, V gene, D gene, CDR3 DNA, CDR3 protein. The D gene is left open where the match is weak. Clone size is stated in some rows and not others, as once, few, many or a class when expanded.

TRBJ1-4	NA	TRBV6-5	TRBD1	TGTGCCAGCAGTCTCCGGACAGGGACCGAAAAACTGTTTTTT	CASSLRTGTEKLFF
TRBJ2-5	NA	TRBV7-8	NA	TGTGCCAGCAGCTTAGGGATAATACCAGGGCTCCAAGAGACCCAGTACTTC	CASSLGIIPGLQETQYF
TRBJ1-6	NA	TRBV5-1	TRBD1	TGCGCCAGCAGCCTAACCCCAACAGGGGATAATTCACCCCTCCACTTT	CASSLTPTGDNSPLHF
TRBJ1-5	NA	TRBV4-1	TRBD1	TGCGCCAGCAGCCACGACGGACAGGGCGGCCAGCCCCAGCATTTT	CASSHDGQGGQPQHF
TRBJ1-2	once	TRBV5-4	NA	TGTGCCAGCAGCTCAAAGGGGGACGGCTACACCTTC	CASSSKGDGYTF
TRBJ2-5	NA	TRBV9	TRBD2	TGTGCCAGCAGCAACGGACTAGCGGGGGGGCTGGGCGAGACCCAGTACTTC	CASSNGLAGGLGETQYF
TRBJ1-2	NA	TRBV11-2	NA	TGTGCCAGCAGCCGGGGACAAATCTATGGCTACACCTTC	CASSRGQIYGYTF
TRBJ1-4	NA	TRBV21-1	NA	TGTGCCAGCAGCAAAGCTTGCGGGGGGGTCAGGGATGCCTCTAATGAAAAACTGTTTTTT	CASSKACGGVRDASNEKLFF
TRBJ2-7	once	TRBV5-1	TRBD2	TGCGCCAGCAGCTTGGATCCTAGCGGGGGGTCCTACGAGCAGTACTTC	CASSLDPSGGSYEQYF
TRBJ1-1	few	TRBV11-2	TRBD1	TGTGCCAGCAGCTTAATCGACAGGGGAGCTTTCTTT	CASSLIDRGAFF
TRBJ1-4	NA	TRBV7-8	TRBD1	TGTGCCAGCAGCTTAGGAAGACAGGGGGCGCAGCCTAATGAAAAACTGTTTTTT	CASSLGRQGAQPNEKLFF
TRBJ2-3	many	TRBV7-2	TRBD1	TGTGCCAGCAGCCCCGGGACAGCTCGGGCAGATACGCAGTATTTT	CASSPGTARADTQYF
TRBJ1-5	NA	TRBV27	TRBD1	TGTGCCAGCTCCCCGGGACAGAGTTACAATCAGCCCCAGCATTTT	CASSPGQSYNQPQHF
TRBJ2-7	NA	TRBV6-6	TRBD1	TGTGCCAGCAGTCAATCCGGGACAGTGTCCTACGAGCAGTACTTC	CASSQSGTVSYEQYF
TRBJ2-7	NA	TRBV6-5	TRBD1	TGTGCCAGCAGTTACCCGGGACAGGGGTACGAGCAGTACTTC	CASSYPGQGYEQYF
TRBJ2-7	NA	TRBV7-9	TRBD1	TGTGCCAGCAGCCCCCGGGACAGGAGCCCCTACGAGCAGTACTTC	CASSPRDRSPYEQYF
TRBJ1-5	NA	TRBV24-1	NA	TGTGCCACCAGTGATCCGGGGAGCAATCAGCCCCAGCATTTT	CATSDPGSNQPQHF
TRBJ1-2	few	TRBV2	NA	TGTGCCAGCAGGTCGGACATTGGGTATGGCTACACCTTC	CASRSDIGYGYTF
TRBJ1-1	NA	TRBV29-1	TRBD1	TGCAGCGTTGAGCAGGGGGTGAACACTGAAGCTTTCTTT	CSVEQGVNTEAFF
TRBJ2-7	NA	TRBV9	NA	TGTGCCAGCAGCGTAGGAGGTCCTCAGGGCGAGCAGTACTTC	CASSVGGPQGEQYF
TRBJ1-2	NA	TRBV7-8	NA	TGTGCCACGGCGGAGGGTAGCTATGGCTACACCTTC	CATAEGSYGYTF
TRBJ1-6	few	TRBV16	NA	TGTGCCAGCAGCCAAATCGGGGATTCACCCCTCCACTTT	CASSQIGDSPLHF
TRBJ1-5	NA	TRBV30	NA	TGTGCCTGGAGTACAAGGGAGAATCAGCCCCAGCATTTT	CAWSTRENQPQHF
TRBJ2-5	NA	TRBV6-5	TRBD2	TGTGCCAGCAGTCTCCACGGGACTAGAGTGGTGACCCAGTACTTC	CASSLHGTRVVTQYF
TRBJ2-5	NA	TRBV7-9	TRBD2	TGTGCCAGCAGCTTAGCGCTAGCGGGCCCAGCGGAGACCCAGTACTTC	CASSLALAGPAETQYF
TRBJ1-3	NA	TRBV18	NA	TGTGCCAGCTCATCCACCGGGGGGTTTGGAAACACCATATATTTT	CASSSTGGFGNTIYF
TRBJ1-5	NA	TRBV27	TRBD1	TGTGCCAGCAGTTGGGGACAGGGCGGCAATCAGCCCCAGCATTTT	CASSWGQGGNQPQHF
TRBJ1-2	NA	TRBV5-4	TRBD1	TGTGCCAGCAGCATAGGGACAGGGATTGATGGCTACACCTTC	CASSIGTGIDGYTF
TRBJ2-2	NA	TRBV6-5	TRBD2	TGTGCCAGCAGCCCCGGACTAGCGTCTGGGGAGCTGTTTTTT	CASSPGLASGELFF
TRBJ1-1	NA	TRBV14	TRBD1	TGTGCCAGCAGCCTAGAGACAGGGAGGAACACTGAAGCTTTCTTT	CASSLETGRNTEAFF
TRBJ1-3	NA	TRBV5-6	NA	TGTGCCAGCAGCCAATATGACAGTTCTGGAAACACCATATATTTT	CASSQYDSSGNTIYF
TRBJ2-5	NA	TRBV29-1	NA	TGCAGCGTGGGGACTTCCAGCTCGGTAGAGACCCAGTACTTC	CSVGTSSSVETQYF
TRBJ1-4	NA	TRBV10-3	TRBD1	TGTGCCATCAGTGTCTCAGGGGGCTCTAATGAAAAACTGTTTTTT	CAISVSGGSNEKLFF
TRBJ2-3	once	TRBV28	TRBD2	TGTGCCAGCAGTTCGGGACTAGCCGTAGATACGCAGTATTTT	CASSSGLAVDTQYF
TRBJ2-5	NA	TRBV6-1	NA	TGTGCCAGCAGTGAGGGCGGGGCGTGGGGGACCCAGTACTTC	CASSEGGAWGTQYF
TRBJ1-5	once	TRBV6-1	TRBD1	TGTGCCAGCAGTGAACCCCGGACAGGGGGCAATCAGCCCCAGCATTTT	CASSEPRTGGNQPQHF
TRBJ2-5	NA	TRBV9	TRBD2	TGTGCCAGCAGCGTTCTAGCGGGGGGGCGAGAGACCCAGTACTTC	CASSVLAGGRETQYF
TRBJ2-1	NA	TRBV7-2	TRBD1	TGTGCCAGCAGCTTAAGTCGACAGGGGGGAAACAATGAGCAGTTCTTC	CASSLSRQGGNNEQFF
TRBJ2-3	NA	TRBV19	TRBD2	TGTGCCAGTAGACTAGCGGGGGCCTTCACAGATACGCAGTATTTT	CASRLAGAFTDTQYF
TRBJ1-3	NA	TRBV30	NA	TGTGCCTGGAGTGTACAGTTGCTCTCTGGAAACACCATATATTTT	CAWSVQLLSGNTIYF
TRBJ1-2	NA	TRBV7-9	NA	TGTGCCAGCAGCTTAGACGACACGGGGTCAGGAGGCTACACCTTC	CASSLDDTGSGGYTF
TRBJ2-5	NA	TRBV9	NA	TGTGCCAGCAGCGTAGGGGGGCTAGCTGGAGGCCAAGAGACCCAGTACTTC	CASSVGGLAGGQETQYF
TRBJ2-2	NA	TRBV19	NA	TGTGCCAGTAGTGCTACATTGTTGGAGGTTACCGGGGAGCTGTTTTTT	CASSATLLEVTGELFF
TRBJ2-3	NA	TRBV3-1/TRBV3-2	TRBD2	TGTGCCAGCAGCCAAGGCGGGGGGTCAGATACGCAGTATTTT	CASSQGGGSDTQYF
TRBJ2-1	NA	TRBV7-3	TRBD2	TGTGCCAGCAGCCGGACTAGCGGGGGGCTCAGATACAATGAGCAGTTCTTC	CASSRTSGGLRYNEQFF
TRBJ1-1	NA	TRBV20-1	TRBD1	TGCAGTGCTAGATGGGACAGAGAAGCTTTCTTT	CSARWDREAFF
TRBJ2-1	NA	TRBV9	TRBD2	TGTGCCAGCAGCTCGCGGACTAGCGGGGGCTTCAGGAATGAGCAGTTCTTC	CASSSRTSGGFRNEQFF
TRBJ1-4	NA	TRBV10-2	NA	TGCGCCAGCAGGCCCGGGGTTACTAATGAAAAACTGTTTTTT	CASRPGVTNEKLFF
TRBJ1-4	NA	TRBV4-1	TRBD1	TGCGCCAGCAGCCTAGCCGGGACAGGGTTAAATGAAAAACTGTTTTTT	CASSLAGTGLNEKLFF
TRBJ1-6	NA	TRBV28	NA	TGTGCCAGCAGTTTGGGAGTCTCACCCCTCCACTTT	CASSLGVSPLHF
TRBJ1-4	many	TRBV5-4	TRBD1	TGTGCCAGCAGCCGACAGGGGATTGATGGCGAAAAACTGTTTTTT	CASSRQGIDGEKLFF
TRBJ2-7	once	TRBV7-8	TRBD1	TGTGCCAGCAGCTTACAAGGACAGGGCGGCGAGCAGTACTTC	CASSLQGQGGEQYF
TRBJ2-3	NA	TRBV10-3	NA	TGTGCCATCAGTGGTTCGGGGAGCGCGGATACGCAGTATTTT	CAISGSGSADTQYF
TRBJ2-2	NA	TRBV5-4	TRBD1	TGTGCCAGCAGCTTGGGGGGACAGGGGAACACCGGGGAGCTGTTTTTT	CASSLGGQGNTGELFF
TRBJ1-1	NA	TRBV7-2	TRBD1	TGTGCCAGCAGCTTTGACAGGGGAAACACTGAAGCTTTCTTT	CASSFDRGNTEAFF